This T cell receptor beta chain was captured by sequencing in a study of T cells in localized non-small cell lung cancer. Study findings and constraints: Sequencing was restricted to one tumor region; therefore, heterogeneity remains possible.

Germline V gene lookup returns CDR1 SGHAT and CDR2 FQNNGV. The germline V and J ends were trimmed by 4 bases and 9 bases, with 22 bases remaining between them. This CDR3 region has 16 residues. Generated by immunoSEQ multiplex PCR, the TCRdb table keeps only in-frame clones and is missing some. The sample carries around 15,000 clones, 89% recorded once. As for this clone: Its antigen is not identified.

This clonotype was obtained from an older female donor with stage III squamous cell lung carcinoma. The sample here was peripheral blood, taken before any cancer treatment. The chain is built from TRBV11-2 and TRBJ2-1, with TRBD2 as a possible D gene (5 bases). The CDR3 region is CASSSLRRLEGREQFF. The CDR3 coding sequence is TGTGCCAGCAGCTCCCTGAGACGCCTCGAGGGCCGTGAGCAGTTCTTC. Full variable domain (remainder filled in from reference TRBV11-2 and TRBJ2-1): EAGVAQSPRYKIIEKRQSVAFWCNPISGHATLYWYQQILGQGPKLLIQFQNNGVVDDSQLPKDRFSAERLKGVDSTLKIQPAKLEDSAVYLCASSSLRRLEGREQFFGPGTRLTVL.